These 20 T cell receptor beta chains share one sample of origin, sequenced in a study of cytomegalovirus exposure and HLA in healthy donors. The PCR ran on 60 Vbeta and 13 Jbeta primers. Libraries were prepared by immunoSEQ multiplex PCR; TCRdb keeps only in-frame clonotypes and omits some of them. The data hold around 150,000 clones, with approximately 78% observed a single time. Sequencing input: PBMCs. Receptor source: a woman between 50 and 59 years old in good health and CMV-seropositive.

This rearrangement joins TRBV5-1 to TRBJ2-3, with 10 bases matching TRBD1. The CDR3 has 15 residues. Germline V gives CDR1 SGHRS, CDR2 YFSETQ. Trimming took 4 bases from V and 3 from J; bases not matched to a gene: 5. In nucleotides, the CDR3 is TGCGCCAGCAGCGTCGGGACAGGGGAAACAGATACGCAGTATTTT. This encodes CASSVGTGETDTQYF.

The chain recombines TRBV19 with TRBJ1-2, with D perhaps matching TRBD1 (6 bases). CDR3 size: 14 residues. Germline assignment: CDR1 LNHDA and CDR2 SQIVND (reference sequence). Trimming took 5 bases from V and 3 from J, leaving 13 bases between them. The CDR3 region is CASSVRRGHYGYTF. In DNA form, the CDR3 reads TGTGCCAGTAGTGTGCGGCGGGGGCACTATGGCTACACCTTC.

The V call is TRBV7-9, the J call TRBJ2-1, with D maybe TRBD1 (5 bases). Germline loops: CDR1 SEHNR, CDR2 FQNEAQ (reference sequence). CDR3 length: 15 amino acids. V was trimmed by 4 bases and J by 6 bases, leaving 16 bases between them. In nucleotides, the CDR3 is TGTGCCAGCAGCTACCTTGGAAGAAGGGGCAATGAGCAGTTCTTC. Protein sequence: CASSYLGRRGNEQFF.

The chain couples TRBV5-1 to TRBJ1-1, with 11 bases fitting TRBD1. J lost 4 bases, V lost 0 bases, and 2 bases had no gene match. The V gene's germline CDR1 is SGHRS and CDR2 YFSETQ. CDR3 length: 15 residues. The CDR3 reads CASSLEGTGGTEAFF. Written as DNA, the CDR3 is TGCGCCAGCAGCTTGGAAGGGACAGGGGGCACTGAAGCTTTCTTT.

The chain combines TRBV5-1 with TRBJ1-1; TRBD1 is a possible D gene (6 bases). Germline V gene sequence: CDR1 SGHRS, CDR2 YFSETQ. The CDR3 totals 15 residues. The V end lost 3 bases, the J end lost 4 bases, and 16 bases lay between the germline ends. CDR3: CASSSWGQRGTEAFF. The CDR3 DNA reads TGCGCCAGCAGCTCGTGGGGGCAAAGAGGCACTGAAGCTTTCTTT.

The chain joins TRBV28 to TRBJ2-7, with TRBD2 matching over 10 bases. CDR1 MDHEN and CDR2 SYDVKM come from the germline V gene. Germline trimming cut 6 bases from V and 7 bases from J; bases unmatched to any gene: 9. This CDR3 is 14 amino acids long. The CDR3 bases are TGTGCCAGCAGACTGACTAGCGGGCCGGGTGAGCAGTACTTC. It codes for CASRLTSGPGEQYF.

The rearrangement joins TRBV7-3 to TRBJ2-1; 9 bases fit TRBD2. This CDR3 comprises 14 residues. Germline V gene sequence: CDR1 SGHTA, CDR2 FQGTGA. V lost 6 bases and J lost 9; bases outside the gene matches: 9. This CDR3 is CASSNSGSDSEQFF. CDR3 nucleotide sequence: TGTGCCAGCAGTAATAGCGGGAGCGATAGTGAGCAGTTCTTC.

The chain uses TRBV5-1 and TRBJ2-7, with D perhaps matching TRBD2 (6 bases). V shed 3 bases and J shed 0 bases, with 13 bases lying between them. The V gene's germline CDR1 is SGHRS and CDR2 YFSETQ. CDR3 length: 15 amino acids. For the CDR3, the DNA is TGCGCCAGCAGCTGGGGGGACTCCTTCTCCTACGAGCAGTACTTC. Translation: CASSWGDSFSYEQYF.

V usage is TRBV7-3 and J usage is TRBJ2-1; TRBD2 might be the D (6 bases). V shed 5 bases and J shed 4 bases, with 12 bases lying between them. Germline values: CDR1 SGHTA, CDR2 FQGTGA. This CDR3 has 14 amino acids. The CDR3 nucleotides read TGTGCCAGCAGCCCAACTAGCACATACAATGAGCAGTTCTTC. Its protein product is CASSPTSTYNEQFF. The whole variable domain, filled in from reference TRBV7-3 and TRBJ2-1, reads GAGVSQTPSNKVTEKGKYVELRCDPISGHTALYWYRQSLGQGPEFLIYFQGTGAADDSGLPNDRFFAVRPEGSVSTLKIQRTERGDSAVYLCASSPTSTYNEQFFGPGTRLTVL.

The chain combines TRBV5-1 with TRBJ2-1; 8 bases agree with TRBD2. Germline V CDR1 and CDR2: SGHRS, YFSETQ. With V trimmed by 1 base and J by 4 bases, 4 bases remained unmatched. This CDR3 is 15 amino acids long. Here the CDR3 reads CASSLRSGGYNEQFF. Here the CDR3 DNA reads TGCGCCAGCAGCTTGAGGTCGGGGGGGTACAATGAGCAGTTCTTC.

The V call is TRBV7-6, the J call TRBJ2-5, with D possibly matching TRBD1 (5 bases). The CDR3 runs to 14 residues. V shed 2 bases and J shed 2 bases, with 9 bases lying between them. Per the germline V gene, CDR1 is SGHVS and CDR2 is FNYEAQ. CDR3 sequence reads: CASSLFQGQETQYF. CDR3 nucleotides: TGTGCCAGCAGCTTATTCCAGGGACAAGAGACCCAGTACTTC.

The chain carries TRBV25-1 and TRBJ2-1, with no clear D. The CDR3 runs to 14 residues. Trimming removed 3 bases from V and 6 bases from J, with 12 bases in between. CDR1 and CDR2 from the germline V gene are MGHDK and SYGVNS. The CDR3 sequence is CASSDLVSINEQFF. CDR3 nucleotides: TGTGCCAGCAGTGACTTAGTTAGCATCAATGAGCAGTTCTTC.

The rearrangement uses TRBV5-1 and TRBJ1-6; D uncertain. Trimming stripped 0 bases from V and 0 bases from J, with 10 bases between. The CDR3 extends over 17 amino acids. CDR1 is SGHRS, CDR2 YFSETQ, per germline. The CDR3 DNA sequence: TGCGCCAGCAGCTTGGTCCCTAGAAGCTCCTATAATTCACCCCTCCACTTT. Amino acids: CASSLVPRSSYNSPLHF.

V gene TRBV5-5 combines with J gene TRBJ2-2, with TRBD2 identical over 15 bases. With V trimmed by 4 bases and J by 6 bases, 7 bases remained unmatched. The CDR3 consists of 17 residues. Germline V gene sequence: CDR1 SGHKS, CDR2 YYEKEE (reference sequence). The CDR3 DNA reads TGTGCCAGCAGCCGTGGACTAGCGGGAGGGTTCGCCGGGGAGCTGTTTTTT. Encoded protein: CASSRGLAGGFAGELFF. Full variable domain (missing parts from reference TRBV5-5 and TRBJ2-2): DAGVTQSPTHLIKTRGQQVTLRCSPISGHKSVSWYQQVLGQGPQFIFQYYEKEERGRGNFPDRFSARQFPNYSSELNVNALLLGDSALYLCASSRGLAGGFAGELFFGEGSRLTVL.

This clone was detected only a few times. The chain has TRBV29-1 and TRBJ2-3, with TRBD1 as a possible D gene (6 bases). Germline V lookup: CDR1 SQVTM, CDR2 ANQGSEA. The CDR3 has 13 amino acids. Deletions cut 7 bases from V and 1 base from J, with 12 bases between. This CDR3 reads CSGDSGGTDTQYF. In DNA form, the CDR3 reads TGCAGCGGCGACTCAGGGGGCACAGATACGCAGTATTTT.

The chain carries TRBV5-1 and TRBJ1-4; 9 bases agree with TRBD1. Looked up from germline, CDR1 is SGHRS and CDR2 is YFSETQ. The V gene end was trimmed by 3 bases and the J gene end by 8 bases; junction bases not matched to a gene: 11. This CDR3 has 16 residues. CDR3: CASSSAPGQGGEKLFF. The DNA for the CDR3 is TGCGCCAGCAGCTCAGCCCCGGGACAGGGTGGGGAAAAACTGTTTTTT.

The gene calls are TRBV4-1 and TRBJ2-7; the match to TRBD2 covers 7 bases. From germline, CDR1 is MGHRA and CDR2 YSYEKL. The CDR3 is 17 amino acids. With V trimmed by 3 bases and J by 0 bases, 11 bases remained unmatched. The DNA for the CDR3 is TGCGCCAGCAGCCAGCCAACTAGCGCCACGAGCTCCTACGAGCAGTACTTC. Its protein product is CASSQPTSATSSYEQYF.

This sequence joins TRBV7-9 and TRBJ2-5; no firm D call. The J call may be wrong; the DNA end is better matched by TRBJ2-7. The germline V gene encodes CDR1 SEHNR and CDR2 FQNEAQ (reference sequence). This CDR3 contains 14 residues. The CDR3 DNA reads as TGTGCCAGCAGCCCCACGTCCTACAACTACGAGCAGTACTTC. Translated, it gives CASSPTSYNYEQYF.

The chain joins TRBV7-2 to TRBJ2-7; D possibly corresponds to TRBD1 (7 bases). The CDR3 has 15 amino acids. The V end lost 5 bases, the J end lost 7 bases, and 21 bases lay between the germline ends. Germline lookup yields CDR1 SGHTA and CDR2 FQGNSA. The CDR3 sequence is CASSPPRTAGGEQYF. CDR3 coding DNA: TGTGCCAGCAGCCCTCCTCGAACGGCAGGGGGGGAGCAGTACTTC.

This clone was picked up one time. The chain combines TRBV7-9 with TRBJ1-6; D is undetermined. Trimming removed 3 bases at V and 5 bases at J, with 11 bases between. Germline V lookup: CDR1 SEHNR, CDR2 FQNEAQ (reference sequence). This CDR3 contains 15 residues. CDR3 amino acids: CASSFWAGDNSPLHF. The CDR3 nucleotides are TGTGCCAGCAGCTTTTGGGCAGGCGATAATTCACCCCTCCACTTT.